This T cell receptor (beta chain) emerged from a study of blood T cell repertoires in COVID-19. Study background: Collection of acute and convalescent COVID-19 samples took place in the United States, Italy and Spain. PBMCs, B-cell-depleted T cells, or T cells provided the cDNA or gDNA that made up the material.

Per the original methods: Nucleated cell counts were estimated from reference gene primer amplification. Using immunoSEQ multiplex PCR, the repertoire was profiled, and TCRdb retains in-frame clones only, with some absent. V, J and clone size are those of that table, while D and trimming were read from the DNA. The top ten hold around 2% of the sample, which has some 120,000 clones, approximately 87% seen once. This CDR3 has 13 amino acids. Germline V gives CDR1 SGDLS, CDR2 YYNGEE. V was clipped by 3 bases and J by 5 bases, with 11 bases between them. Sequenced input: peripheral blood. The origin of this receptor is a man between 25 and 39 years old with acute or convalescent COVID-19. This chain uses TRBV9 with TRBJ1-2, with a tentative D call TRBD1 (5 bases). The CDR3 region is CASSAGFGYGYTF. The CDR3 nucleotides read TGTGCCAGCAGCGCAGGGTTCGGTTATGGCTACACCTTC.